Shown below are 18 T cell receptor beta chains from a single sample sequenced in a study of blood T cells in healthy people across ages. Using a J-beta primer mix together with a sample-barcoded 5' primer, a second PCR was run for roughly 6 to 12 cycles. TCRdb ran MiXCR on the 5' RACE reads and lists one entry per CDR3 protein. The table includes about 1.6 million distinct CDR3 sequences, about 35% detected once. Specimen: blood. The receptors derive from a woman aged 30 to 39 in good health.

This clonotype occurred a few times. CDR3: CSVELGANYGYTF. The CDR3 DNA follows: TGCAGCGTTGAATTGGGCGCTAACTATGGCTACACCTTC. J is TRBJ1-2 and V is TRBV29-1; D unresolved. CDR1 is SQVTM and CDR2 is ANQGSEA in the germline V gene. The CDR3 consists of 13 residues. Trimming stripped 2 bases from V and 0 bases from J, with 7 bases between.

This clonotype was detected once. Mismatch with germline at one junction end may stem from a read error. V gene TRBV7-2 combines with J gene TRBJ2-7; D may be TRBD2 (6 bases). This CDR3 is 17 amino acids long. CDR1 is SGHTA and CDR2 is FQGNSA in the germline V gene. The DNA of the CDR3 is TGTGCCAGCAGCAACCCCTGGGGGAGGAAATCCCGAGGAGAGCTGTACTTC. It encodes CASSNPWGRKSRGELYF.

The chain carries TRBV20-1 and TRBJ2-2, with TRBD1 matching over 9 bases. V trimming: 1 base; J trimming: 3 bases; junction bases outside the gene matches: 3. The CDR3 runs 15 residues. Germline values: CDR1 DFQATT, CDR2 SNEGSKA (reference sequence). CDR3 bases: TGCAGTGCTAGAGGACAGGGGGATCACACCGGGGAGCTGTTTTTT. Translating it yields CSARGQGDHTGELFF.

The J gene is TRBJ2-4, the V gene TRBV5-1; a possible D gene is TRBD2 (5 bases). CDR3 length: 15 amino acids. Germline CDR1 and CDR2: SGHRS and YFSETQ. V lost 7 bases, J lost 3 bases, and 17 bases lay in between. DNA of the CDR3: TGCGCCAGCTCGGGCGGAGAGGGTGACAAAAACATTCAGTACTTC. Translating gives CASSGGEGDKNIQYF.

The sample holds a few counts of this clonotype. The chain is built from TRBV5-1 and TRBJ2-3, with a tentative D call TRBD1 (7 bases). In germline, CDR1 is SGHRS, CDR2 YFSETQ. There are 14 residues in the CDR3. V was clipped by 5 bases and J by 5 bases, with 15 bases between them. The DNA of the CDR3 is TGCGCCAGCAGTTCCGCAGGGGGAGGAGATACGCAGTATTTT. It codes for CASSSAGGGDTQYF.

The V call is TRBV6-1, the J call TRBJ1-6; D is perhaps TRBD1 (6 bases). Trimming took 6 bases from V and 14 from J, leaving 11 bases between them. This CDR3 comprises 11 residues. Germline V CDR1 and CDR2: MNHNS, SASEGT. Here the CDR3 DNA reads TGTGCCAGCAGCCCCAGGGGAACCCTCCACTTT. Amino acid sequence: CASSPRGTLHF.

V usage is TRBV20-1 and J usage is TRBJ2-1; 10 bases agree with TRBD2. V lost 4 bases and J lost 0; bases outside the gene matches: 6. Looked up from germline, CDR1 is DFQATT and CDR2 is SNEGSKA (reference sequence). The length of the CDR3 is 16 residues. The CDR3 DNA sequence: TGCAGTGCTACGACTCGGACTAGCGGCTCCTACAATGAGCAGTTCTTC. It encodes CSATTRTSGSYNEQFF.

To note about this clonotype: Compared with germline, one end of the junction differs, possibly owing to a read error. This chain connects TRBV7-2 to TRBJ2-1; 8 nucleotides agree with TRBD1. The V gene's germline CDR1 is SGHTA and CDR2 FQGNSA. This CDR3 comprises 13 residues. The CDR3: CASSTTGANEQCF. CDR3 nucleotide sequence: TGTGCCAGCAGCACGACAGGGGCCAATGAGCAGTGCTTC.

This clonotype has a count of ten or more. The V gene is TRBV4-1, the J gene TRBJ2-3; 7 positions match TRBD2. Germline V gene lookup returns CDR1 MGHRA and CDR2 YSYEKL. The CDR3 contains 15 residues. The V and J ends lost 2 bases and 1 base, in that order; junction bases with no gene match: 3. CDR3 DNA sequence: TGCGCCAGCAGCCAAAGGGCGGGGGGCACAGATACGCAGTATTTT. Its translation: CASSQRAGGTDTQYF.

The rearrangement uses TRBV29-1 and TRBJ2-3, with 10 bases fitting TRBD1. Trimming removed 7 bases from V and 0 bases from J; junction bases left unmatched: 7. The CDR3 has 15 amino acids. Germline V gene sequence: CDR1 SQVTM, CDR2 ANQGSEA. The CDR3 protein is CSAGGQGTSTDTQYF. In nucleotides, the CDR3 is TGCAGCGCTGGGGGACAGGGGACTAGCACAGATACGCAGTATTTT.

The rearrangement joins TRBV30 to TRBJ2-5; the D gene is possibly TRBD1 (5 bases). The DNA end favors TRBJ2-7, so the J call may be wrong. The germline V gene has CDR1 GTSNPN and CDR2 SVGIG (reference sequence). This CDR3 comprises 12 residues. The CDR3 protein is CAWGPAGYEQYF. Here the CDR3 DNA reads TGTGCCTGGGGTCCAGCAGGGTACGAGCAGTACTTC.

The chain uses TRBV27 and TRBJ2-1; no clear D. Germline CDR1 MNHEY, CDR2 SMNVEV (reference sequence). CDR3 length equals 15 residues. Trimming stripped 4 bases from V and 0 bases from J, with 10 bases between. The CDR3 region has the DNA TGTGCCAGCAGTTCGTGGGCGGACTCCTACAATGAGCAGTTCTTC. This gives the protein CASSSWADSYNEQFF.

This clonotype appeared many times. The rearrangement joins TRBV4-1 to TRBJ2-3; TRBD1 is a possible D gene (6 bases). Germline loops: CDR1 MGHRA, CDR2 YSYEKL. The V and J ends lost 4 bases and 5 bases respectively, with 19 bases between them. This CDR3 spans 16 amino acids. The CDR3, as DNA: TGCGCCAGCAGCCCCCGCCGTGGCCAGGGGTTAGATACGCAGTATTTT. Translating it yields CASSPRRGQGLDTQYF.

V is TRBV3-1 and J is TRBJ2-5; D not certain. Deletions cut 1 base from V and 1 base from J, with 10 bases between. The CDR3 is 15 residues long. Germline CDR1 and CDR2: LGHDT and YNNKEL (reference sequence). The DNA of the CDR3 is TGTGCCAGCAGCCAAGGGTTACACCCCCAAGAGACCCAGTACTTC. This encodes CASSQGLHPQETQYF.

The genes are TRBV20-1 and TRBJ2-7; TRBD2 agrees at 7 bases. The end of the DNA aligns better with TRBJ2-5, so the J call may be wrong. The length of the CDR3 is 14 residues. The germline CDR1 and CDR2 sequences are DFQATT and SNEGSKA (reference sequence). This CDR3 reads CSALIAGGLETQYF. CDR3 nucleotides: TGCAGTGCCCTGATAGCGGGCGGTTTGGAGACCCAGTACTTC.

This clonotype came up many times. The chain has TRBV24-1 and TRBJ2-1; the D is unclear. There are 13 residues in the CDR3. V was trimmed by 10 bases and J by 4 bases, leaving 13 bases between them. The germline gives CDR1 KGHDR, CDR2 SFDVKD. The CDR3 reads CATAGSSYNEQFF. CDR3 sequence (DNA): TGTGCCACTGCTGGGTCGAGTTACAATGAGCAGTTCTTC.

The gene calls are TRBV6-2 or TRBV6-3 and TRBJ2-5; TRBD1 might be the D (6 bases). This CDR3 is built from 14 residues. Trimming left V 4 bases short and J 11 bases short, with 20 bases between. CDR1 and CDR2 from the germline V gene are MNHEY and SVGEGT. The CDR3 DNA reads TGTGCCAGCAGTTCTTTCGGGACAAGGAAAGGGCAGTACTTC. It encodes CASSSFGTRKGQYF.

This clonotype was seen a few times. This rearrangement joins TRBV5-6 to TRBJ2-5, with D perhaps matching TRBD2 (6 bases). Trimming cost V 0 bases and J 4 bases, with 13 bases left between them. Germline CDR1 is SGHDT and CDR2 is YYEEEE. The CDR3 covers 15 residues. The CDR3 sequence: CASSLGRETTETQYF. For the CDR3, the DNA is TGTGCCAGCAGCTTGGGACGGGAGACAACAGAGACCCAGTACTTC.